This entry features one T cell receptor (beta chain) sequence. This clonotype was detected ten times or more. No antigen is known for it. No per-base quality is available; no much larger clone lies one base away. This entry is derived from a study of T cells in Graves' hyperthyroidism and ophthalmopathy (dated by TCRdb to between 2018 and 2021). Regarding the research as a whole: Peripheral blood was collected at initial diagnosis, before any treatment. A discovery cohort of about a hundred patients, 43 with Graves' ophthalmopathy and fewer than 65 with stable Graves' hyperthyroidism, was used to find distinguishing TCR V-J signatures. Prospective prediction of ophthalmopathy was tested in an independent validation cohort consisting of about 20 hyperthyroidism patients and more than 15 patients who later progressed to ophthalmopathy. The 95 to 100 discovery patients were randomly divided into training and test sets at a 7:3 ratio. In addition, the study compared T-cell repertoires in thyroid tissue and in blood from about 6 Graves' hyperthyroidism patients. Following sampling, methimazole starting at 30 mg daily was given to hyperthyroidism patients, and high-dose intravenous methylprednisolone was given to ophthalmopathy patients. The paper reports TCR Vbeta CDR3 sequencing of 140 or so peripheral blood samples: 40 or so ophthalmopathy, some 80 hyperthyroidism and around 17 progressor patients.

The TCR beta CDR3 regions were amplified from the RNA transcripts. The TCR CDR3 was subjected to a first round of RT-PCR using the HTBI primer set and the Qiagen OneStep RT-PCR kit. Libraries were constructed in a second round of multiplex PCR, after which size selection and purification were carried out. Sequencing of the libraries was done on an Illumina HiSeq2000 using paired-end 100 bp reads. The study's own analysis went as follows. Raw data were processed with SOAPnuke, discarding reads with adapters, uncalled bases, mean Phred below 15, or no exact constant-primer or identifier match. High-quality paired reads were merged with COPE v1.2.5, and unique nucleotide sequences were defined as clonotypes. MiTCR v1.1 was used to align the clonotypes against IMGT TRBV, TRBD and TRBJ reference segments. Analysis was restricted to V-J combinations with a frequency above 0.0001, which covered over 98% of repertoires. A TCS score was defined as the ratio of F50 (clonal expansion) to E x V (chaos), with BLOSUM62-based TCRdist applied between CDR3 peptides within each V-J. Welch's t-statistics and random forest reduced just over 500 V-J features to 13, which were used in a naive Bayes classifier (R e1071). The public reads were reanalyzed by TCRdb: fastp trimming at Q25, MiXCR alignment, in-frame beta chains only. Records with the same CDR3 protein are collapsed into one entry carrying the most frequent genes and DNA. Clone size and V and J calls follow TCRdb, not the original study. The sample table contains over 500,000 distinct CDR3 sequences; only one count was recorded for less than 15% of them. The ten biggest clones cover 14% of the sample.

Stable Graves' hyperthyroidism was defined as the absence of progression to ophthalmopathy over 18 months of follow-up. Hyperthyroidism patients were newly diagnosed, had a disease duration of under 2 months, and were aged 18 to 65 years. Exclusion was applied to patients with uncontrolled infections, other autoimmune diseases, pregnancy or lactation. Diagnoses were established on the basis of clinical symptoms, serum thyroxine and TRAb, thyroid ultrasound, and orbital computed tomography. Ficoll-Paque density gradient centrifugation was used to isolate PBMCs from about 10 ml of fresh peripheral blood. Trizol reagent was used to extract total RNA, and RNA quality was then checked on an Agilent 2100 Bioanalyzer. In the germline V gene, CDR1 corresponds to SNHLY and CDR2 to FYNNEI. Reading from cysteine to phenylalanine, the CDR3 counts 15 amino acids. Only the CDR3 DNA is retained, 45 bases long and in frame from the first base. V and J lose 2 bases and 7 bases, and a span of 16 bases separates them.

Results the study describes overall, beyond this receptor: Most expanded thyroid clonotypes (frequency above 0.001) were also detected in blood, a finding suggesting that blood repertoires may reflect thyroid immune responses. Sample size was not statistically predetermined, and blinding of investigators to group allocation was not performed. In validation, the model predicted progression to ophthalmopathy a median of 6.5 months before onset, with approximately 70% sensitivity and 72.22% specificity. A model built on a 13 V-J signature distinguished ophthalmopathy from stable hyperthyroidism, reaching approximately 89% sensitivity and about 81% specificity in cross-validation and 80%/75% in testing.

Sequenced input: blood. This receptor was obtained from a woman aged 40 to 55 with Graves' hyperthyroidism. The chain joins TRBV2 to TRBJ2-3, with TRBD2 as a weak D call on 5 bases. In nucleotides, the sequence is TGTGCCAGCAGTGAACAGGACTTGCCCCCGAATACGCAGTATTTT. Its protein product is CASSEQDLPPNTQYF.